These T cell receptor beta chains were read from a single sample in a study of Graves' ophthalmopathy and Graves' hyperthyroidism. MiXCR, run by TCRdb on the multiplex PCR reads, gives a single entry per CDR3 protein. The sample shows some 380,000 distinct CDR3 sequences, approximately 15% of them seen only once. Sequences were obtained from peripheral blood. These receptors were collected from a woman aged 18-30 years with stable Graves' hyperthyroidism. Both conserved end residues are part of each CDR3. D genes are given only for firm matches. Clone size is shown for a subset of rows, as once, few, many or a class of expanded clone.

CSVEDLTAGQETQYF	TGCAGCGTTGAAGATTTGACGGCAGGACAAGAGACCCAGTACTTC	TRBV29-1	TRBJ2-5	NA	many
CASSEGGLLQPQHF	TGTGCCAGCAGTGAAGGGGGATTGTTGCAGCCCCAGCATTTT	TRBV2	TRBJ1-5	NA	many
CASSFRQGRDEAFF	TGTGCCAGCAGCTTCCGACAGGGTAGGGATGAAGCTTTCTTT	TRBV7-9	TRBJ1-1	TRBD1	many
CASSGGAVTETQYF	TGTGCCAGCAGTGGTGGAGCGGTTACGGAGACCCAGTACTTC	TRBV12-3/TRBV12-4	TRBJ2-5	NA	NA
CASSLDGTPPDTQYF	TGTGCCAGCAGCTTAGATGGGACTCCACCCGATACGCAGTATTTT	TRBV11-2	TRBJ2-3	NA	NA
CASKDRDRVQETQYF	TGTGCCAGCAAGGACCGGGACAGGGTGCAAGAGACCCAGTACTTC	TRBV6-5	TRBJ2-5	TRBD1	many
CASSFSGGRYYGYTF	TGTGCCAGCAGTTTTTCCGGGGGCAGGTACTATGGCTACACCTTC	TRBV12-3/TRBV12-4	TRBJ1-2	NA	many
CASSVTGATNYGYTF	TGTGCCAGCAGCGTGACAGGCGCCACTAACTATGGCTACACCTTC	TRBV9	TRBJ1-2	NA	many
CASSQPGQGNTGELFF	TGTGCCAGCAGCCAACCGGGACAGGGAAACACCGGGGAGCTGTTTTTT	TRBV11-1	TRBJ2-2	TRBD1	many
CASSLDRGLEAFF	TGTGCCAGCAGTTTGGACAGGGGGCTTGAAGCTTTCTTT	TRBV6-5	TRBJ1-1	TRBD1	many
CASIPLSGPMTGELFF	TGTGCCAGCATACCCCTTAGCGGGCCTATGACCGGGGAGCTGTTTTTT	TRBV6-2/TRBV6-3	TRBJ2-2	TRBD2	many
CASGRGQGSSGTEAFF	TGCGCCAGCGGCCGGGGGCAGGGGTCGTCAGGGACTGAAGCTTTCTTT	TRBV5-1	TRBJ1-1	NA	many
CASSFGKVLSNYGYTF	TGTGCCAGCAGCTTCGGAAAGGTCCTCTCGAACTATGGCTACACCTTC	TRBV13	TRBJ1-2	NA	many
CALNEGTGYAKNIQYF	TGTGCCCTAAACGAGGGGACGGGGTACGCCAAAAACATTCAGTACTTC	TRBV6-1	TRBJ2-4	NA	many
CASSSPNPTYGYTF	TGTGCCAGCAGCTCCCCCAACCCTACTTATGGCTACACCTTC	TRBV5-6	TRBJ1-2	NA	NA
CSATSLKTYEQYF	TGCAGTGCTACGTCCTTAAAAACCTACGAGCAGTACTTC	TRBV20-1	TRBJ2-7	NA	NA
CASRKGDRDTFGNTIYF	TGTGCCAGCAGAAAAGGGGACAGGGACACTTTTGGAAACACCATATATTTT	TRBV12-3/TRBV12-4	TRBJ1-3	TRBD1	once
CASSIGGTESFF	TGTGCCAGCAGTATAGGGGGAACTGAATCTTTCTTT	TRBV12-3/TRBV12-4	TRBJ1-1	NA	NA
CASNETRLNQPQHF	TGTGCCAGCAATGAGACAAGGTTAAATCAGCCCCAGCATTTT	TRBV6-1	TRBJ1-5	NA	many
CASSLGLRGGWETQYF	TGTGCCAGCAGCTTAGGGCTGCGGGGGGGCTGGGAGACCCAGTACTTC	TRBV7-2	TRBJ2-5	TRBD2	few
CASSLGVGDSNYGYTF	TGCGCCAGCAGCTTGGGGGTCGGGGACAGCAACTATGGCTACACCTTC	TRBV5-1	TRBJ1-2	TRBD1	few
CASSQGRVAQPQHF	TGTGCCAGCTCACAGGGTCGCGTAGCCCAGCCCCAGCATTTT	TRBV18	TRBJ1-5	NA	few
CASSFRLLTGLSSGANVLTF	TGTGCCAGCAGTTTCCGCCTACTGACAGGGTTGAGCTCTGGGGCCAACGTCCTGACTTTC	TRBV12-3/TRBV12-4	TRBJ2-6	TRBD1	many
CASAAASKGEQYF	TGTGCCAGCGCGGCCGCGTCCAAGGGCGAGCAGTACTTC	TRBV2	TRBJ2-7	NA	NA
CASRNWDRGWTGELFF	TGCGCCAGCAGAAACTGGGACAGGGGATGGACCGGGGAGCTGTTTTTT	TRBV5-1	TRBJ2-2	TRBD1	NA
CSAREGGRINYGYTF	TGCAGTGCTAGAGAAGGTGGCAGGATTAACTATGGCTACACCTTC	TRBV20-1	TRBJ1-2	NA	few
CASGSREQYF	TGTGCCAGCGGGTCCCGGGAGCAGTACTTC	TRBV12-3/TRBV12-4	TRBJ2-7	NA	many
CASTKEGETYEQYF	TGTGCCAGCACCAAGGAGGGGGAGACCTACGAGCAGTACTTC	TRBV6-1	TRBJ2-7	NA	NA
CASRTDGGGQPQHF	TGTGCCAGCAGAACTGACGGAGGGGGCCAGCCCCAGCATTTT	TRBV2	TRBJ1-5	TRBD1	many
CASSFGQDAYEQYF	TGTGCCAGCAGCTTCGGACAGGATGCCTACGAGCAGTACTTC	TRBV11-2	TRBJ2-7	TRBD1	many
CASSVSGANVLTF	TGTGCCAGCAGTGTTTCTGGGGCCAACGTCCTGACTTTC	TRBV25-1	TRBJ2-6	NA	many
CASSLYDLRAKNIQYF	TGTGCCAGCAGCTTGTACGACCTCCGAGCCAAAAACATTCAGTACTTC	TRBV5-5	TRBJ2-4	NA	NA
CASSDRGDQPQHF	TGTGCCAGCAGCGACAGGGGAGATCAGCCCCAGCATTTT	TRBV7-2	TRBJ1-5	TRBD1	NA
CASSTTGVNTEAFF	TGTGCCAGCAGTACGACAGGGGTGAACACTGAAGCTTTCTTT	TRBV6-2/TRBV6-3	TRBJ1-1	TRBD1	many
CASSPSRTSGGAATQYF	TGTGCCAGCAGCCCTAGTCGGACTAGCGGGGGGGCCGCGACCCAGTACTTC	TRBV11-1	TRBJ2-5	TRBD2	few
CASSADYYGYTF	TGTGCCAGCAGCGCGGACTATTATGGCTACACCTTC	TRBV9	TRBJ1-2	NA	NA
CASRQSPKQRGSLEQYF	TGTGCCAGCAGACAATCCCCAAAACAGAGGGGCTCTTTAGAGCAGTACTTC	TRBV6-2/TRBV6-3	TRBJ2-7	NA	NA
CASSPTSGDPYEQYF	TGTGCCAGCAGCCCGACTAGCGGGGACCCCTACGAGCAGTACTTC	TRBV7-2	TRBJ2-7	TRBD2	NA
CASRRGDSTGELFF	TGTGCCAGCAGGCGGGGGGATTCCACCGGGGAGCTGTTTTTT	TRBV2	TRBJ2-2	TRBD2	many
CASSSGNVYEQYF	TGTGCCAGCAGTTCAGGGAACGTCTACGAGCAGTACTTC	TRBV6-5	TRBJ2-7	NA	NA
CASSYPGTGAHEQYF	TGTGCCAGCAGTTATCCCGGGACAGGGGCCCACGAGCAGTACTTC	TRBV6-2/TRBV6-3	TRBJ2-7	TRBD1	many
CASKSGTVNTEAFF	TGCGCCAGTAAATCCGGGACAGTGAACACTGAAGCTTTCTTT	TRBV5-1	TRBJ1-1	TRBD1	many
CATSESDRAGELFF	TGTGCCACCAGTGAATCGGACAGGGCCGGGGAGCTGTTTTTT	TRBV24-1	TRBJ2-2	TRBD1	many
CASSGLYQPQHF	TGTGCCAGCAGTGGGCTGTATCAGCCCCAGCATTTT	TRBV6-1	TRBJ1-5	NA	many
CASTTANLWVGGYTF	TGTGCCAGTACCACCGCCAACTTATGGGTGGGTGGCTACACCTTC	TRBV19	TRBJ1-2	NA	many
CASSLMGQGSGEQYF	TGCGCCAGCAGCTTGATGGGACAGGGGTCGGGAGAGCAGTACTTC	TRBV5-1	TRBJ2-7	TRBD1	NA
CASSLVQGVKEQYF	TGCGCCAGCAGCTTGGTACAGGGAGTGAAGGAGCAGTACTTC	TRBV5-1	TRBJ2-7	NA	many
CASSPDGGTYGYTF	TGTGCCAGCAGCCCGGACGGTGGGACCTATGGCTACACCTTC	TRBV6-2/TRBV6-3	TRBJ1-2	NA	many
CASSLTGGAEVVYTF	TGTGCCAGCAGCTTAACGGGTGGGGCAGAGGTTGTCTACACCTTC	TRBV7-3	TRBJ1-2	NA	NA